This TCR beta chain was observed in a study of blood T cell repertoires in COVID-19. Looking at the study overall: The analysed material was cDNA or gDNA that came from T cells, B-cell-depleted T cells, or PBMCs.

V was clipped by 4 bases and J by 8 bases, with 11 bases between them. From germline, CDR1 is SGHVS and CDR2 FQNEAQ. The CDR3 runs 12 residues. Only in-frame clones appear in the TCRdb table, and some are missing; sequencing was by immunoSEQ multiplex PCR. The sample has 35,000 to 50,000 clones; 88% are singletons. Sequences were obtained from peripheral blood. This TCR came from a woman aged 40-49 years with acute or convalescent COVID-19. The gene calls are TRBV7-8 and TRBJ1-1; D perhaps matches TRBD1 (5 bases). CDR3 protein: CASSSGFSEAFF. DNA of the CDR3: TGTGCCAGCAGCTCAGGGTTTTCGGAAGCTTTCTTT. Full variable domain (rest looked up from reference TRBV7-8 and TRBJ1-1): GAGVSQSPRYKVAKRGQDVALRCDPISGHVSLFWYQQALGQGPEFLTYFQNEAQLDKSGLPSDRFFAERPEGSVSTLKIQRTQQEDSAVYLCASSSGFSEAFFGQGTRLTVV.